The clone carrying this T cell receptor (beta chain) showed up just a few times. What it binds is unknown. The CDR3 is made up of 12 amino acids. The germline V and J ends were trimmed by 2 bases and 3 bases, with 5 bases remaining between them. Looked up from germline, CDR1 is SGHRS and CDR2 is YFSETQ. This entry is derived from a study of T-cell memory formation after mild COVID-19. General study findings and limits: Pre-infection memory contained some responding clones, which suggested that cross-reactive memory had joined. Later expanders leaned CD4+, whereas day 15 to 85 contracting clones were balanced CD4/CD8.

Each CDR3 protein gets one entry after TCRdb re-called the 5' RACE reads with MiXCR. Of around 140,000 distinct CDR3 sequences listed, around 21% are singletons. The material sequenced was PBMCs or a T cell subset sorted from them (not recorded which). The origin of this receptor is an adult woman who had mild COVID-19 (a few samples of this study predate the infection). Cell type and time point are not known. The V gene is TRBV5-1, the J gene TRBJ2-5; D is undetermined. The DNA of the CDR3 is TGCGCCAGCAGCTTAGCCAAAGAGACCCAGTACTTC. Encoded protein: CASSLAKETQYF.